The 29 T cell receptor beta chains presented below share a single source sample, sequenced in a study of naive and memory T cell subsets. Two oligonucleotides, mixed equimolar, formed the beta constant-region primer covering TRBC1 and TRBC2. Nested alpha and beta constant-region primers with the SP2 primer drove four PCR rounds on ligated cDNA. A single record per CDR3 protein comes from TCRdb applying MiXCR to the UMI-ligation and nested PCR reads. The table includes some 80,000 distinct CDR3 sequences, about 10% detected once. Sequenced: naive CD8+ T cells from blood. Receptors originate from a human donor in good health.

This clonotype was counted between two and nine times. The CDR3 DNA is TGTGCCAGCAGCCAAGGGGCGACACGGACAGGACGCTTTAACTATGGCTACACCTTC. Translated: CASSQGATRTGRFNYGYTF. The rearrangement links TRBV14 to TRBJ1-2; 7 bases match TRBD1. Unmatched junction bases numbered 15, after V lost 1 base and J lost 1 base. The CDR3 contains 19 residues. The germline V gene encodes CDR1 SGHDN and CDR2 FVKESK.

The chain has TRBV6-2 or TRBV6-3 and TRBJ1-1, with D possibly TRBD1 on 5 matching bases. CDR3 size: 15 residues. Germline V lookup: CDR1 MNHEY, CDR2 SVGEGT. V gave up 3 bases and J gave up 1 base, with 12 bases separating them. The CDR3 sequence is CASSYWGGRNTEAFF. The CDR3 DNA is TGTGCCAGCAGTTATTGGGGGGGGAGGAACACTGAAGCTTTCTTT.

This clonotype was seen a few times. V and J are TRBV12-3 or TRBV12-4 and TRBJ2-3; 10 bases map to TRBD1. This CDR3 contains 22 residues. V trimming: 1 base; J trimming: 2 bases; junction bases outside the gene matches: 21. Written as DNA, the CDR3 is TGTGCCAGCAGTTTAGATTGGAAGGTGGGGACAGGGGCCCCATGGTCCACAGATACGCAGTATTTT. Its translation is CASSLDWKVGTGAPWSTDTQYF.

The V gene is TRBV5-1, the J gene TRBJ2-5; 10 positions agree with TRBD2. CDR3 length equals 19 residues. In germline, CDR1 is SGHRS, CDR2 YFSETQ. The V gene end was trimmed by 3 bases and the J gene end by 2 bases; junction bases not matched to a gene: 16. The CDR3 nucleotides read TGCGCCAGCAGCTATGGTCGGGAAGGACTAGCGGTATATCAAGAGACCCAGTACTTC. This codes for CASSYGREGLAVYQETQYF.

CDR3 sequence reads: CSARDQGPGPYEQYF. CDR3 sequence (DNA): TGCAGTGCTAGAGATCAGGGACCAGGACCCTACGAGCAGTACTTC. The V call is TRBV20-1, the J call TRBJ2-7; either TRBD1 or TRBD2 may supply D (5 bases each). Trimming left V 0 bases short and J 2 bases short, with 14 bases between. CDR1 is DFQATT and CDR2 is SNEGSKA in the germline V gene (reference sequence). This CDR3 contains 15 residues.

This clonotype has just a few counts. The V gene is TRBV7-9, the J gene TRBJ1-1; D is possibly TRBD1 (6 bases). V lost 7 bases and J 0 bases, leaving 12 bases between the germline ends. The CDR3 loop spans 14 amino acids. Germline V CDR1 and CDR2: SEHNR, FQNEAQ (reference sequence). CDR3 region: CASNQGPVNTEAFF. CDR3 DNA sequence: TGTGCCAGCAACCAGGGGCCCGTGAACACTGAAGCTTTCTTT. The full variable domain, rest sourced from reference TRBV7-9 and TRBJ1-1, is DTGVSQNPRHKITKRGQNVTFRCDPISEHNRLYWYRQTLGQGPEFLTYFQNEAQLEKSRLLSDRFSAERPKGSFSTLEIQRTEQGDSAMYLCASNQGPVNTEAFFGQGTRLTVV.

In its sample, this clonotype was seen a few times. The J gene is TRBJ2-7, the V gene TRBV27; 7 bases fit TRBD1. Germline V gives CDR1 MNHEY, CDR2 SMNVEV (reference sequence). V shed 4 bases, J shed 3 bases, and the junction held 6 bases outside the gene matches. The CDR3 loop spans 14 amino acids. The CDR3 DNA reads as TGTGCCAGCAGTTGGACGGGACAGAGCTACGAGCAGTACTTC. It codes for CASSWTGQSYEQYF.

This chain connects TRBV20-1 to TRBJ2-7; D remains unclear. V lost 0 bases to trimming and J lost 1 base, with 10 bases between them. The CDR3 is 14 amino acids. Germline values: CDR1 DFQATT, CDR2 SNEGSKA (reference sequence). CDR3 in DNA: TGCAGTGCTAGAGATACGGAGCAATCCTACGAGCAGTACTTC. This codes for CSARDTEQSYEQYF.

This clonotype was counted many times. The chain is built from TRBV20-1 and TRBJ1-6; 9 bases line up with TRBD1. Germline V gene sequence: CDR1 DFQATT, CDR2 SNEGSKA (reference sequence). The CDR3 totals 16 residues. The V gene end was trimmed by 3 bases and the J gene end by 9 bases; junction bases not matched to a gene: 12. The CDR3 loop reads CSASQRQGESASPLHF. The CDR3 DNA follows: TGCAGTGCTAGCCAAAGACAGGGGGAAAGCGCTTCACCCCTCCACTTT.

This sequence joins TRBV29-1 and TRBJ1-1; TRBD1 matches 11 bases. CDR1 and CDR2 (germline): SQVTM, ANQGSEA. V gave up 5 bases and J gave up 4 bases; unmatched junction bases: 9. This CDR3 is 15 amino acids long. The CDR3 sequence is CSVLSFGTGGTEAFF. CDR3 DNA: TGCAGCGTTCTGAGCTTCGGGACAGGGGGCACTGAAGCTTTCTTT.

The chain employs TRBV12-3 or TRBV12-4 and TRBJ2-1; 8 bases map to TRBD1. The J segment lost 3 bases and the V segment lost 3 bases, leaving 1 base of the junction unmatched. The CDR3 is made up of 14 amino acids. CDR3 nucleotide sequence: TGTGCCAGCAGTTTCGGACAGGGCTACAATGAGCAGTTCTTC. Its translation: CASSFGQGYNEQFF.

This clonotype was observed a handful of times. The V and J genes are TRBV4-1 and TRBJ2-7; 7 nucleotides match TRBD2. Germline V lookup: CDR1 MGHRA, CDR2 YSYEKL. The CDR3 consists of 15 residues. J gave up 5 bases and V 4 bases, and 11 bases lay outside the gene matches. The CDR3: CASSPLGEGRHEQYF. CDR3 DNA sequence: TGCGCCAGCAGCCCGTTAGGGGAGGGAAGACACGAGCAGTACTTC.

This clonotype was counted only a few times. CDR3 in DNA: TGCGCCAGCAGCCAAGTATGGGTTGGTTACACTGAAGCTTTCTTT. Translated, it gives CASSQVWVGYTEAFF. This chain uses TRBV4-3 with TRBJ1-1; D is unclear. Deletions cut 1 base from V and 3 bases from J, with 12 bases between. The germline V gene has CDR1 LGHNA and CDR2 YSLEER. The CDR3 runs to 15 residues.

The rearrangement uses TRBV5-4 and TRBJ2-2; tentative D call: TRBD2 (5 bases). The ends were cut back, 0 bases at V and 8 bases at J, with 14 bases in the middle. This CDR3 contains 15 residues. The germline gives CDR1 SGHNT, CDR2 YYREEE (reference sequence). CDR3 bases: TGTGCCAGCAGCTTGGCCCCACCCCGGGGAGGGGAGCTGTTTTTT. Amino acid sequence: CASSLAPPRGGELFF.

The chain is built from TRBV7-9 and TRBJ2-7; 10 bases are shared with TRBD2. The CDR3 extends over 16 amino acids. From germline, CDR1 is SEHNR and CDR2 FQNEAQ (reference sequence). J lost 2 bases, V lost 1 base, and 5 bases had no gene match. The CDR3 sequence: CASSLEVGLATYEQYF. In DNA, the CDR3 is TGTGCCAGCAGCTTAGAAGTGGGACTAGCGACCTACGAGCAGTACTTC.

The chain joins TRBV27 to TRBJ2-7, with TRBD2 identical over 9 bases. The CDR3 has 16 amino acids. Germline V CDR1 and CDR2: MNHEY, SMNVEV (reference sequence). J was trimmed by 1 base and V by 0 bases; bases with no gene match: 4. The CDR3 here is CASSLSLAGISYEQYF. CDR3 bases: TGTGCCAGCAGTTTATCTCTAGCGGGAATATCCTACGAGCAGTACTTC.

This clonotype was seen only a few times. The rearrangement joins TRBV30 to TRBJ2-1; 9 bases are shared with TRBD1. J was trimmed by 3 bases and V by 3 bases; bases with no gene match: 3. CDR3 length: 14 amino acids. The V gene's germline CDR1 is GTSNPN and CDR2 SVGIG (reference sequence). CDR3 nucleotides: TGTGCCTGGAGCGAGGACAGGGGCTACAATGAGCAGTTCTTC. This encodes CAWSEDRGYNEQFF.

The rearrangement uses TRBV27 and TRBJ2-5; 7 positions match TRBD1. With V trimmed by 2 bases and J by 2 bases, 2 bases remained unmatched. This CDR3 has 14 amino acids. Germline lookup yields CDR1 MNHEY and CDR2 SMNVEV (reference sequence). This chain's CDR3 is CASSLKDRQETQYF. The CDR3 region has the DNA TGTGCCAGCAGTTTAAAGGACAGGCAAGAGACCCAGTACTTC.

The table lists this clonotype with many counts. The chain uses TRBV28 and TRBJ2-7; D remains ambiguous. V shed 2 bases and J shed 3 bases, with 8 bases lying between them. This CDR3 comprises 13 residues. Germline assignment: CDR1 MDHEN and CDR2 SYDVKM. CDR3 amino acids: CASSLRGSYEQYF. The CDR3 DNA is TGTGCCAGCAGTTTACGCGGCAGCTACGAGCAGTACTTC.

This clonotype was seen repeatedly, ten times or more. The genes are TRBV7-9 and TRBJ2-2; 11 nucleotides match TRBD2. This CDR3 spans 18 amino acids. Germline V gene data show CDR1 as SEHNR and CDR2 as FQNEAQ (reference sequence). V lost 4 bases and J lost 2; bases outside the gene matches: 9. The CDR3: CASSSFPGLAGNTGELFF. The CDR3, as DNA: TGTGCCAGCAGCTCCTTCCCCGGACTAGCGGGTAACACCGGGGAGCTGTTTTTT.

This clonotype was observed a few times. The chain links TRBV15 to TRBJ2-1; the D is unclear. The CDR3 contains 12 residues. Trimming took 2 bases from V and 5 from J, leaving 4 bases between them. CDR1 and CDR2 from the germline V gene are LNHNV and YYDKDF (reference sequence). The CDR3 nucleotides are TGTGCCACCAGCAGATATAACAATGAGCAGTTCTTC. Its protein product is CATSRYNNEQFF.

The sample holds many counts of this clonotype. V and J are TRBV29-1 and TRBJ1-5; TRBD1 agrees at 8 bases. V lost 6 bases and J lost 3; bases outside the gene matches: 7. The germline CDR1 and CDR2 sequences are SQVTM and ANQGSEA. CDR3 length: 14 residues. The CDR3, as DNA: TGCAGCGTACTAACAGGGGGGAACAATCAGCCCCAGCATTTT. This gives the protein CSVLTGGNNQPQHF.

There are many counts of this clonotype. V and J are TRBV27 and TRBJ2-1, with 7 bases identical to TRBD2. Trimming at V came to 2 bases and at J to 4 bases, leaving 5 bases not matched to a gene. Germline V gene sequence: CDR1 MNHEY, CDR2 SMNVEV (reference sequence). The CDR3 is 15 residues long. CDR3 sequence (DNA): TGTGCCAGCAGTTTAGCTCGGACTAGTTACAATGAGCAGTTCTTC. Amino acid sequence: CASSLARTSYNEQFF.

This clonotype appeared a few times. V is TRBV20-1 and J is TRBJ2-3; 7 bases map to TRBD2. This CDR3 is 15 amino acids long. The germline CDR1 and CDR2 sequences are DFQATT and SNEGSKA (reference sequence). V lost 2 bases and J lost 0; bases outside the gene matches: 5. As DNA, the CDR3 is TGCAGTGCTAGAACCCAGCGGGGCAGCACAGATACGCAGTATTTT. This encodes CSARTQRGSTDTQYF.

This clonotype showed up just a few times. This rearrangement joins TRBV6-5 to TRBJ1-2; unclear D gene. Germline assignment: CDR1 MNHEY and CDR2 SVGAGI. The CDR3 length is 15 residues. Trimming removed 1 base at V and 6 bases at J, with 15 bases between. The CDR3 is CASSYFDPTKDGYTF. CDR3 DNA: TGTGCCAGCAGTTACTTCGACCCAACGAAGGATGGCTACACCTTC.

This clonotype has just a few counts. This chain uses TRBV12-3 or TRBV12-4 with TRBJ1-5, with D unclear. This CDR3 has 14 residues. V gave up 6 bases and J gave up 0 bases, with 9 bases separating them. CDR3 in DNA: TGTGCCAGCAGCCATAAAGATAGCAATCAGCCCCAGCATTTT. Translating it yields CASSHKDSNQPQHF.

This clonotype was seen ten or more times. V is TRBV29-1 and J is TRBJ1-2, with TRBD1 identical over 7 bases. Germline trimming cut 4 bases from V and 6 bases from J; bases unmatched to any gene: 8. The CDR3 consists of 13 residues. Germline V gene sequence: CDR1 SQVTM, CDR2 ANQGSEA. CDR3 residues: CSVAWDSSNGYTF. The CDR3 region has the DNA TGCAGCGTTGCATGGGACAGCTCTAATGGCTACACCTTC.

The chain recombines TRBV20-1 with TRBJ2-1; D gene ambiguous. Trimming pared 1 base from V and 0 bases from J, leaving 4 bases between. CDR3 length: 13 amino acids. Germline V gene data show CDR1 as DFQATT and CDR2 as SNEGSKA (reference sequence). The CDR3 nucleotides read TGCAGTGCTAGAGCGGGCTCCTACAATGAGCAGTTCTTC. This gives the protein CSARAGSYNEQFF.

This clonotype has more than one count but fewer than ten. V gene TRBV29-1 combines with J gene TRBJ2-7, with TRBD2 matching 7 bases. The V segment lost 4 bases and the J segment 7 bases; nucleotides outside the gene matches: 10. The CDR3 spans 13 residues. Germline-derived CDR1 and CDR2 are SQVTM and ANQGSEA. DNA of the CDR3: TGCAGCGTTGTAGCCGGGAGGATAGGGGAGCAGTACTTC. This translates into CSVVAGRIGEQYF.